These 17 T cell receptor beta chains were all obtained from the same sample, sequenced in a study of T cell repertoires in cytomegalovirus infection. TCRdb re-called the reads through MiXCR, storing one row per CDR3 protein. Of fewer than 550,000 distinct CDR3 sequences in the sample, approximately 25% were seen once. The sequencing sample was made of PBMCs. Receptors were obtained from a human donor in good health (CMV status not recorded). Some clones in this sample may be carry-over from other donors' samples.

This chain uses TRBV6-2 or TRBV6-3 with TRBJ2-1, with a possible D match to TRBD2 (6 bases). The CDR3 spans 15 residues. Germline V CDR1 and CDR2: MNHEY, SVGEGT. Between the trimmed V and J ends, which lost 8 bases and 7 bases, there was a span of 21 bases. CDR3 protein: CASDPTGLVRNEQFF. As DNA, the CDR3 is TGTGCCAGCGACCCCACGGGACTCGTTCGGAATGAGCAGTTCTTC.

This clonotype was found many times. The J gene is TRBJ1-5, the V gene TRBV6-1; a weak D match, TRBD1 (5 bases). Trimming removed 4 bases from V and 0 bases from J, with 7 bases in between. Germline CDR1 and CDR2: MNHNS and SASEGT. The CDR3 is 14 amino acids. The CDR3 loop is CASSVQGSNQPQHF. Here the CDR3 DNA reads TGTGCCAGCAGTGTTCAGGGTAGCAATCAGCCCCAGCATTTT.

This clonotype was detected a few times. This sequence joins TRBV6-1 and TRBJ1-5, with 7 bases aligning to TRBD1. The CDR3 is made up of 15 amino acids. Losses at the gene ends were 7 bases for V and 7 bases for J; bases not matched to a gene: 13. Germline-derived CDR1 and CDR2 are MNHNS and SASEGT. CDR3 sequence: CASTGGDSSLQPQHF. DNA of the CDR3: TGTGCCAGCACCGGAGGGGACAGCTCATTGCAGCCCCAGCATTTT.

This clonotype has just a few counts. This rearrangement joins TRBV5-1 to TRBJ2-5; D is unresolved. Germline CDR1 is SGHRS and CDR2 is YFSETQ. The CDR3 runs 14 residues. Trimming took off 4 bases at V and 2 bases at J, with 12 bases between the two ends. CDR3 sequence: CASSETRGQETQYF. For the CDR3, the DNA is TGCGCCAGCAGCGAGACGAGAGGACAAGAGACCCAGTACTTC.

The chain is built from TRBV3-1 and TRBJ2-5; 10 nucleotides agree with TRBD1. CDR3 length equals 17 residues. Trimming took 3 bases from V and 4 from J; bases not matched to a gene: 11. Germline V lookup: CDR1 LGHDT, CDR2 YNNKEL (reference sequence). The CDR3 loop reads CASSQDRGLGAAETQYF. In nucleotides, the CDR3 is TGTGCCAGCAGCCAGGACAGGGGGTTAGGGGCTGCAGAGACCCAGTACTTC.

This clonotype appeared a few times. The chain is built from TRBV6-5 and TRBJ2-7; no firm D call. The V gene lost 5 bases and the J gene lost 7 bases, with 15 bases spanning the gap. CDR1 and CDR2 (germline): MNHEY, SVGAGI. This CDR3 region has 13 residues. The CDR3 loop reads CASSRIPPSEQYF. The CDR3 region has the DNA TGTGCCAGCAGTCGAATCCCCCCGTCGGAGCAGTACTTC.

This clonotype was seen ten or more times. A much larger clone is a single base away; this may be a read error. The CDR3 nucleotides read TGTGCCAGCAGCTCGGGACAGAGCAATCAGCCCCAGCATTTT. As protein: CASSSGQSNQPQHF. The chain combines TRBV7-8 with TRBJ1-5; 7 bases line up with TRBD1. V shed 4 bases, J shed 1 base, and the junction held 1 base outside the gene matches. The CDR3 has 14 amino acids. Per germline, CDR1 SGHVS and CDR2 FQNEAQ.

This rearrangement joins TRBV12-3 or TRBV12-4 to TRBJ1-4; 9 nucleotides line up with TRBD1. Trimming cost V 5 bases and J 8 bases; bases outside gene matches: 6. The CDR3 has 14 amino acids. For the CDR3, the DNA is TGTGCCAGCAGTCTTGGGACAGGGTGGGAAAAACTGTTTTTT. It is translated as CASSLGTGWEKLFF.

In this sample, this clonotype turned up a few times. CDR3 residues: CASSDGTTPIYEQYF. DNA for the CDR3: TGTGCCAGTAGTGACGGGACTACACCAATCTACGAGCAGTACTTC. This rearrangement joins TRBV19 to TRBJ2-7; TRBD2 matches 7 bases. CDR1 is LNHDA, CDR2 SQIVND, per germline (reference sequence). Germline trimming cut 5 bases from V and 3 bases from J; bases unmatched to any gene: 10. CDR3 length: 15 residues.

This sequence joins TRBV29-1 and TRBJ2-6; possible D gene TRBD1, 5 bases. The V end lost 3 bases, the J end lost 2 bases, and 8 bases lay between the germline ends. The CDR3 contains 14 residues. Germline CDR1 reads SQVTM; CDR2 reads ANQGSEA. The CDR3 DNA is TGCAGCGTTGACAGGGCTGCTGGGGCCAACGTCCTGACTTTC. The encoded protein is CSVDRAAGANVLTF.

This clonotype occurred a few times. The rearrangement joins TRBV7-2 to TRBJ1-2; 8 nucleotides line up with TRBD1. Trimming removed 5 bases from V and 1 base from J; junction bases left unmatched: 12. Germline V gives CDR1 SGHTA, CDR2 FQGNSA. This CDR3 contains 17 residues. The chain's CDR3 is CASSKSGTGVLNYGYTF. The DNA for the CDR3 is TGTGCCAGCAGCAAATCCGGGACAGGAGTCCTTAACTATGGCTACACCTTC.

The chain couples TRBV4-1 to TRBJ1-1; no reliable D call. Trimming took 1 base from V and 1 from J, leaving 7 bases between them. This CDR3 contains 14 residues. CDR1 MGHRA and CDR2 YSYEKL come from the germline V gene. CDR3 loop: CASSQVFPNTEAFF. The CDR3 nucleotides are TGCGCCAGCAGCCAAGTTTTCCCGAACACTGAAGCTTTCTTT.

This clonotype was recorded a few times. The V and J genes are TRBV28 and TRBJ2-5; D is tentatively TRBD1 or TRBD2 (5 bases each). The V end lost 6 bases, the J end lost 7 bases, and 15 bases lay between the germline ends. This CDR3 contains 13 residues. CDR1 MDHEN and CDR2 SYDVKM come from the germline V gene. The CDR3 DNA reads TGTGCCAGCAGCGACGGGACCGATGGGACCCAGTACTTC. Its translation is CASSDGTDGTQYF.

There are a few counts of this clonotype. CDR3 protein: CSARDTHLSNNSPLHF. The CDR3 coding sequence is TGCAGTGCTAGAGATACACACCTTTCAAATAATTCACCCCTCCACTTT. The chain uses TRBV20-1 and TRBJ1-6; no clear D. The CDR3 totals 16 residues. Germline V lookup: CDR1 DFQATT, CDR2 SNEGSKA (reference sequence). V lost 0 bases and J lost 5, with 14 bases in between.

This clonotype has only a few counts. The chain carries TRBV12-5 and TRBJ2-5; no clear D. This CDR3 is 13 amino acids long. Trimming removed 1 base at V and 3 bases at J, with 6 bases between. The germline CDR1 and CDR2 sequences are LGHNT and FRNRAP. This chain's CDR3 is CASGLGFKETQYF. The CDR3 DNA reads as TGTGCTAGTGGTTTGGGGTTTAAAGAGACCCAGTACTTC.

This clonotype was detected many times. The V gene is TRBV7-2, the J gene TRBJ2-2; D is unclear. Germline V CDR1 and CDR2: SGHTA, FQGNSA. CDR3 length equals 16 residues. V was clipped by 5 bases and J by 2 bases, with 15 bases between them. CDR3 DNA: TGTGCCAGCAGCCTTTGGACGCTTCCAAACACCGGGGAGCTGTTTTTT. As protein: CASSLWTLPNTGELFF.

This clonotype occurred many times. The rearrangement joins TRBV7-2 to TRBJ1-3, with D perhaps matching TRBD1 (5 bases). Looked up from germline, CDR1 is SGHTA and CDR2 is FQGNSA. The CDR3 runs 14 residues. The V gene lost 2 bases and the J gene lost 4 bases, with 9 bases spanning the gap. For the CDR3, the DNA is TGTGCCAGCAGCTTAAGAGGGGACGGAAACACCATATATTTT. It encodes CASSLRGDGNTIYF.